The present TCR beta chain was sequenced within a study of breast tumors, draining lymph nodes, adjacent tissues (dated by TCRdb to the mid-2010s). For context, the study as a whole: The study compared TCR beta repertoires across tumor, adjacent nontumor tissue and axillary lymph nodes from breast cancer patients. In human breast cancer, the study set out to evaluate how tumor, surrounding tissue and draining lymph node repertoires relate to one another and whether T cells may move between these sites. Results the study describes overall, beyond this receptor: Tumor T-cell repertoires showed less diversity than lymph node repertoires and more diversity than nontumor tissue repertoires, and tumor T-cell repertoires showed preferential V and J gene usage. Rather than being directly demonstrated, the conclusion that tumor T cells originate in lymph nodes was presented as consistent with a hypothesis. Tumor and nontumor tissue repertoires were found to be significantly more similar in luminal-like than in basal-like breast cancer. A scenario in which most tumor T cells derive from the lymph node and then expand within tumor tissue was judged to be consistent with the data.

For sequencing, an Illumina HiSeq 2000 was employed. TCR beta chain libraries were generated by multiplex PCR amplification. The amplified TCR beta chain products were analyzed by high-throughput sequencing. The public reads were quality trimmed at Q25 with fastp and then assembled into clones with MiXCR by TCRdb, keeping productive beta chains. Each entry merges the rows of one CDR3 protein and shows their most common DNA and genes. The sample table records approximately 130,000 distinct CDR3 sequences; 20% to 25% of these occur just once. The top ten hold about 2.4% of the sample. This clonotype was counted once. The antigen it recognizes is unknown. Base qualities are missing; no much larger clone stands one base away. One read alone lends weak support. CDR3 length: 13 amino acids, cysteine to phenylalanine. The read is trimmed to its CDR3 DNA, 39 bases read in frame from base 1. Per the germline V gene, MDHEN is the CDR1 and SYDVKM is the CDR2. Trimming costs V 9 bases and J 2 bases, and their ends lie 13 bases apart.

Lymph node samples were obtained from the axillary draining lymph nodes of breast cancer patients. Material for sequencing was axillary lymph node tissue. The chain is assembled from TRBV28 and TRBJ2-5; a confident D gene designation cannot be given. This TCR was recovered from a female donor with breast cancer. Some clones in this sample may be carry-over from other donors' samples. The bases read TGTGCCAGTCACTCCGACGGTCAAGAGACCCAGTACTTC. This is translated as CASHSDGQETQYF.